The 25 T cell receptor beta chains in this list originate from one sample, sequenced in a study of blood T cell repertoires in COVID-19. Generated by immunoSEQ multiplex PCR, the TCRdb table keeps only in-frame clones and is missing some. The data hold about 170,000 clones, with approximately 90% observed a single time. Sequenced material: peripheral blood. All receptors come from a man in his fifties or sixties who had recovered from COVID-19.

This clone has a single count. This sequence joins TRBV5-1 and TRBJ2-1; 7 bases are a match to TRBD1. This CDR3 is 14 amino acids long. The V gene's germline CDR1 is SGHRS and CDR2 YFSETQ. V shed 10 bases, J shed 0 bases, and the junction held 7 bases outside the gene matches. CDR3 bases: TGCGCCTGCCTCCGGGACAGCTCCTACAATGAGCAGTTCTTC. Translating gives CACLRDSSYNEQFF.

The table lists this clone with a count of one. This sequence joins TRBV5-4 and TRBJ1-4, with D perhaps matching TRBD1 (5 bases). V gave up 3 bases and J gave up 12 bases, with 15 bases separating them. The CDR3 consists of 13 residues. Germline CDR1 reads SGHNT; CDR2 reads YYREEE (reference sequence). DNA of the CDR3: TGTGCCAGCAGCTGGGACTCAGGACGAGAACTGTTTTTT. It translates to CASSWDSGRELFF.

This clone showed up just once. The rearrangement joins TRBV7-2 to TRBJ2-7; the D gene is possibly TRBD2 (6 bases). The germline CDR1 and CDR2 sequences are SGHTA and FQGNSA. V gave up 5 bases and J gave up 2 bases, with 16 bases separating them. This CDR3 is 15 amino acids long. CDR3 in amino acids: CASSQRRGGTYEQYF. CDR3 sequence (DNA): TGTGCCAGCAGCCAAAGGCGGGGCGGCACCTACGAGCAGTACTTC.

This chain joins TRBV2 and TRBJ2-1; 9 bases line up with TRBD2. The CDR3 runs to 15 residues. After removal of 6 bases from V and 7 bases from J, the junction contained 10 bases not matched to a gene. Germline CDR1 and CDR2: SNHLY and FYNNEI. CDR3 coding DNA: TGTGCCAGCAGCGCCGTGGGCGGGGGGGTGAATGAGCAGTTCTTC. Protein product: CASSAVGGGVNEQFF.

The chain employs TRBV7-2 and TRBJ1-5; D is unclear. CDR1 is SGHTA and CDR2 is FQGNSA in the germline V gene. The V end lost 5 bases, the J end lost 3 bases, and 8 bases lay between the germline ends. CDR3 size: 13 residues. The CDR3 coding sequence is TGTGCCAGCAGCCCACAGAACAATCAGCCCCAGCATTTT. Translated, it gives CASSPQNNQPQHF.

The CDR3 loop is CASSRLASGGSSSYNEQFF. The CDR3 DNA is TGTGCCAGCAGCCGTTTGGCTAGCGGGGGGTCAAGCTCCTACAATGAGCAGTTCTTC. The V gene is TRBV3-1 (or the pseudogene TRBV3-2), the J gene TRBJ2-1; TRBD2 matches 11 bases. The ends lost 4 bases at V and 0 bases at J; junction bases unmatched: 11. The germline CDR1 and CDR2 sequences are LGHDT and YNNKEL (reference sequence). This CDR3 is 19 amino acids long.

The chain combines TRBV21-1 with TRBJ2-2; the listed D gene, TRBD2, was not tested against the DNA. TRBV21-1 is deemed a pseudogene. The length of the CDR3 is 15 residues. The CDR3 spells CASSYLGENTGELFF. CDR3 DNA sequence: TGTGCCAGCAGCTATCTAGGAGAGAACACCGGGGAGCTGTTTTTT.

This clone has more than one count but fewer than ten. The chain employs TRBV25-1 and TRBJ1-1; 9 positions match TRBD1. This CDR3 region has 14 residues. V lost 6 bases and J lost 2; bases outside the gene matches: 4. Germline CDR1 and CDR2: MGHDK and SYGVNS. This CDR3 reads CASRGTGTNTEAFF. The DNA of the CDR3 is TGTGCCAGCAGGGGGACAGGGACAAACACTGAAGCTTTCTTT.

The chain carries TRBV10-3 and TRBJ1-1, with a possible D match to TRBD1 (5 bases). The CDR3 has 14 residues. Germline V CDR1 and CDR2: ENHRY, SYGVKD. The V and J ends lost 0 bases and 5 bases respectively, with 10 bases between them. Written as DNA, the CDR3 is TGTGCCATCAGTGAGTCCCCAGGGAGGACTGAAGCTTTCTTT. It translates to CAISESPGRTEAFF.

V usage is TRBV27 and J usage is TRBJ2-7; 7 bases fit TRBD1. The CDR3 sequence is 14 residues long. From germline, CDR1 is MNHEY and CDR2 SMNVEV (reference sequence). The V and J ends lost 3 bases and 2 bases, in that order; junction bases with no gene match: 4. CDR3 region: CASSFLDRPYEQYF. The CDR3 bases are TGTGCCAGCAGTTTCTTGGACAGGCCCTACGAGCAGTACTTC.

The V call is TRBV7-9, the J call TRBJ1-1; TRBD1 is a possible D gene (5 bases). Germline CDR1 and CDR2: SEHNR and FQNEAQ (reference sequence). The CDR3 is made up of 15 amino acids. Trimming removed 0 bases from V and 1 base from J, with 9 bases in between. CDR3 region: CASSLALGGNTEAFF. CDR3 DNA: TGTGCCAGCAGCTTAGCGCTGGGGGGGAACACTGAAGCTTTCTTT.

V and J are TRBV10-3 and TRBJ2-7, with 7 nucleotides matching TRBD2. The germline CDR1 and CDR2 sequences are ENHRY and SYGVKD. The CDR3 has 15 residues. The V gene end was trimmed by 6 bases and the J gene end by 0 bases; junction bases not matched to a gene: 8. CDR3 protein: CAISTPGGGSYEQYF. In nucleotides, the CDR3 is TGTGCCATCAGCACTCCTGGGGGGGGCTCCTACGAGCAGTACTTC.

The CDR3 loop is CASSQHGLARAGELFF. CDR3 sequence (DNA): TGTGCCAGCAGCCAACATGGGCTAGCGCGGGCCGGGGAGCTGTTTTTT. V gene TRBV3-1 (or the pseudogene TRBV3-2) combines with J gene TRBJ2-2; D is perhaps TRBD2 (6 bases). V was cut by 2 bases and J by 6 bases, with 16 bases left in between. Germline assignment: CDR1 LGHDT and CDR2 YNNKEL (reference sequence). CDR3 size: 16 residues.

The rearrangement links TRBV27 to TRBJ2-1, with TRBD2 identical over 12 bases. Germline lookup yields CDR1 MNHEY and CDR2 SMNVEV (reference sequence). This CDR3 has 19 residues. With 1 base clipped from V and 1 base from J, the junction kept 8 bases outside the gene matches. The CDR3 DNA follows: TGTGCCAGCAGTTTATACCAGACTAGCGGGAGCCCATCCTACAATGAGCAGTTCTTC. This gives the protein CASSLYQTSGSPSYNEQFF.

The rearrangement links TRBV28 to TRBJ1-2; TRBD1 matches 7 bases. Germline trimming cut 6 bases from V and 3 bases from J; bases unmatched to any gene: 4. The germline V gene encodes CDR1 MDHEN and CDR2 SYDVKM. The CDR3 runs to 13 residues. The DNA of the CDR3 is TGTGCCAGCAGCGTTGACAGGGACTATGGCTACACCTTC. It is translated as CASSVDRDYGYTF.

The rearrangement uses TRBV11-3 and TRBJ2-7, with D tentatively TRBD2 (5 bases). Germline lookup yields CDR1 SGHNT and CDR2 YENEEA. The ends were cut back, 3 bases at V and 0 bases at J, with 6 bases in the middle. The CDR3 extends over 13 amino acids. Here the CDR3 DNA reads TGTGCCAGCAGCTTCCGGGGCTCCTACGAGCAGTACTTC. This encodes CASSFRGSYEQYF.

CDR3 amino acids: CASSQAVGVTSYNEQFF. As DNA, the CDR3 is TGTGCCAGCAGCCAAGCGGTAGGGGTAACCTCCTACAATGAGCAGTTCTTC. The gene calls are TRBV3-1 (or the pseudogene TRBV3-2) and TRBJ2-1, with TRBD1 as a possible D gene (5 bases). This CDR3 region has 17 residues. Trimming removed 1 base at V and 0 bases at J, with 13 bases between. Germline V gene sequence: CDR1 LGHDT, CDR2 YNNKEL (reference sequence).

The chain couples TRBV4-3 to TRBJ2-7; tentative D call: TRBD2 (6 bases). This CDR3 contains 14 residues. Looked up from germline, CDR1 is LGHNA and CDR2 is YSLEER. Trimming removed 1 base from V and 4 bases from J, with 11 bases in between. The CDR3 bases are TGCGCCAGCAGCCAAGTATCGCGGGGATACGAGCAGTACTTC. As protein: CASSQVSRGYEQYF.

This clone appeared once. The rearrangement joins TRBV29-1 to TRBJ1-3; TRBD1 agrees at 7 bases. Germline V gene lookup returns CDR1 SQVTM and CDR2 ANQGSEA. The CDR3 contains 11 residues. The CDR3 here is CSSDREHTIYF. The CDR3 DNA follows: TGCAGTTCAGACAGGGAGCACACCATATATTTT.

V gene TRBV18 combines with J gene TRBJ2-5, with D perhaps TRBD2 (5 bases). CDR1 and CDR2 from the germline V gene are KGHSH and LQKENI. Between the trimmed V and J ends, which lost 5 bases and 4 bases, there was a span of 8 bases. The CDR3 is 12 amino acids. Written as DNA, the CDR3 is TGTGCCAGCTCAGTCCGGGGAGAGACCCAGTACTTC. This encodes CASSVRGETQYF.

This chain links TRBV3-1 (or the pseudogene TRBV3-2) with TRBJ2-7; 8 bases line up with TRBD2. Germline assignment: CDR1 LGHDT and CDR2 YNNKEL (reference sequence). The CDR3 contains 16 residues. The ends lost 0 bases at V and 0 bases at J; junction bases unmatched: 4. Here the CDR3 DNA reads TGTGCCAGCAGCCAAGATGGGGCGGGGGGCTCCTACGAGCAGTACTTC. Encoded protein: CASSQDGAGGSYEQYF.

The chain has TRBV19 and TRBJ2-1, with 9 bases fitting TRBD2. Trimming at V came to 2 bases and at J to 6 bases, leaving 11 bases not matched to a gene. CDR1 is LNHDA and CDR2 is SQIVND in the germline V gene (reference sequence). CDR3 size: 17 residues. CDR3: CASSITGPAGGRNEQFF. The DNA for the CDR3 is TGTGCCAGTAGTATAACAGGTCCAGCGGGAGGACGCAATGAGCAGTTCTTC.

The sample holds one count of this clone. The rearrangement uses TRBV7-2 and TRBJ2-7, with a tentative D call TRBD2 (5 bases). Per the germline V gene, CDR1 is SGHTA and CDR2 is FQGNSA. Deletions cut 5 bases from V and 2 bases from J, with 13 bases between. This CDR3 spans 14 amino acids. CDR3 in amino acids: CASSPGADPYEQYF. CDR3 in DNA: TGTGCCAGCAGCCCCGGAGCGGACCCCTACGAGCAGTACTTC.

The gene calls are TRBV29-1 and TRBJ2-7, with 9 bases identical to TRBD1. Germline loops: CDR1 SQVTM, CDR2 ANQGSEA. V dropped 4 bases and J dropped 5; count of bases not matched to a gene: 9. The CDR3 totals 14 residues. The CDR3 DNA sequence: TGCAGCGTTGCTTCCGGGACAGGGCGGAACGAGCAGTACTTC. This gives the protein CSVASGTGRNEQYF.

This clone has a handful of counts. The chain joins TRBV4-2 to TRBJ1-4, with D unresolved. The CDR3 is 13 residues long. The germline V gene encodes CDR1 LGHNA and CDR2 YNFKEQ. Trimming shortened V by 0 bases and J by 7 bases, and 6 bases separated the two germline ends. In DNA form, the CDR3 reads TGTGCCAGCAGCCAAGATGAGGGTGAAAAACTGTTTTTT. It translates to CASSQDEGEKLFF.